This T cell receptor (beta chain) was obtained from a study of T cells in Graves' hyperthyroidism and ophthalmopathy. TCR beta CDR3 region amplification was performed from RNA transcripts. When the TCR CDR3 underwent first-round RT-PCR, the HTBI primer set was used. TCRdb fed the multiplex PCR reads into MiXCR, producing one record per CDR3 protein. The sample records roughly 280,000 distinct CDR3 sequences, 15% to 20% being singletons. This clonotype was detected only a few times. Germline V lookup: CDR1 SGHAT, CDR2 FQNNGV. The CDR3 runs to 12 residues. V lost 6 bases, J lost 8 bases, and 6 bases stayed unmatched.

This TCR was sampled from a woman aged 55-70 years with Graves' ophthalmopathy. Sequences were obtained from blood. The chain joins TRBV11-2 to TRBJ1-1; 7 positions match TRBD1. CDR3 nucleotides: TGTGCCAGCAGACCAGGGGGAGGCGAAGCTTTCTTT. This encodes CASRPGGGEAFF.